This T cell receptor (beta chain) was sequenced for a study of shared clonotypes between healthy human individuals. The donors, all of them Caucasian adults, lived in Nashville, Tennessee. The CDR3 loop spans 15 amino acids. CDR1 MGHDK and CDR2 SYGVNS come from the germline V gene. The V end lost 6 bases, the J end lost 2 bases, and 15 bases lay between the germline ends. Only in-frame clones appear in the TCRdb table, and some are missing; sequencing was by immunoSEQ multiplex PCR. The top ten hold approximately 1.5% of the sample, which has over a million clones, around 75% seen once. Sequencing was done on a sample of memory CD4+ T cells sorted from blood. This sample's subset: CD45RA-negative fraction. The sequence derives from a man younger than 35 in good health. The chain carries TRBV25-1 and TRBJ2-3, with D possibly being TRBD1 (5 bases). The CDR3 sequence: CASSLTWGYTDTQYF. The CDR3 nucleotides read TGTGCCAGCAGCCTAACATGGGGCTACACAGATACGCAGTATTTT.